Given below is one T cell receptor (beta chain) in context. The antigen this receptor binds is unknown. Base qualities are not at hand, and no much larger clone is one base apart. Collaborating institutions collected whole blood in K2EDTA tubes following their own protocols. Collaborator samples were shipped for TCRbeta analysis as frozen whole blood, isolated PBMCs, or DNA extracted from either sample type. The sample is drawn from a study of blood T cell repertoires in COVID-19 (TCRdb year 2020). With respect to the entire study: Samples covering the acute and convalescent phases of COVID-19 were provided by collaborators in the United States, Italy and Spain. The repertoires were released in a freely available public database meant as a resource for research on the immune response to SARS-CoV-2. Where available, HLA class I and class II types were taken from metadata supplied by the sample provider and were not determined by assay-based typing. Nearly every sample came with metadata listing a de-identified subject ID, COVID-19 status, age in years and sex. The dataset comprised deeply sampled blood TCRbeta repertoires from subjects exposed to, actively infected with, or recovered from COVID-19. The material from the prospective study consisted of cDNA or gDNA derived from T cells, B-cell-depleted T cells, or PBMCs. Samples came from the ongoing ImmuneRACE study (first 160 participants) plus 1,254 subjects from 6 global collaborators.

TCRbeta CDR3 regions were amplified from genomic DNA using the immunoSEQ Assay, a bias-controlled multiplex PCR. On the authors' methods: The number of nucleated cells in each sample was estimated by amplification of reference gene primers within the assay. To quantify the absolute abundance of each unique TCRbeta CDR3 rearrangement, sequence reads were collapsed and filtered. For each sample, productive Simpson clonality was calculated by taking the square root of Simpson's diversity index across productive rearrangements. TCRdb retrieved this table from immuneACCESS and kept in-frame rearrangements only. Not all clones are present; in checked studies, unresolved V genes account for under half, and no reason is known for the remainder. V and J calls and clone size follow that table, whereas D and trimming were derived from the DNA. This sample gives about 210,000 clones in total; more than 70% of them show up just once. The ten biggest clones cover roughly 2.9% of the sample.

What the study reported, not specific to this receptor: How much clinical and demographic metadata was included differed by source and by participant, and the metadata was provided uncurated.

Sequencing was carried out using peripheral blood. The receptor was isolated from a man aged 50-60 years with active or convalescent COVID-19.

Read as DNA, the sequence is TGTGCCAGCAGCTTATCAGGCAGGGTCAGCGCTTTCTTT. It translates to CASSLSGRVSAFF. In this chain, TRBV11-2 is recombined with TRBJ1-1; a tentative D match to TRBD1 spans 5 bases. Cut back by 2 bases and 11 bases, the V and J ends lie 15 bases apart. The CDR3 spans 13 residues, from the cysteine through the phenylalanine. Of all the DNA, just the CDR3 is kept, 39 bases in frame from base 1. The CDR1 and CDR2 encoded by the germline V gene are SGHAT and FQNNGV.